Below, one TCR beta chain is given with its context. These data are taken from a study of blood T cell repertoires in COVID-19. The wider study: Specimens from acute and convalescent COVID-19 originated in the United States, Italy and Spain.

A Seattle source enrolled patients during active infection and followed them longitudinally. Germline CDR1 reads MNHEY; CDR2 reads SMNVEV (reference sequence). V was clipped by 2 bases and J by 5 bases, with 15 bases between them. This CDR3 has 16 amino acids. As processed by the authors: Estimation of nucleated cell counts relied on the amplification of reference gene primers. The method was immunoSEQ multiplex PCR; TCRdb's version includes in-frame clones alone and lacks a portion of them. V and J calls and clone size are given by that table; D and trimming were obtained from the DNA. The profile shows just over 250,000 clones, 75% to 95% of them singletons.

The sequenced sample consisted of peripheral blood. The chain employs TRBV27 and TRBJ2-2; D is ambiguous. This TCR was recovered from a person aged 18-30 years with COVID-19, enrolled during active disease. The DNA of the CDR3 is TGTGCCAGCAGTTTAATCAAGCCCCCCTCGACCGGGGAGCTGTTTTTT. This gives the protein CASSLIKPPSTGELFF.